This T cell receptor beta chain is drawn from a study of blood T cells in healthy people across ages. Overall study context: About one barcoded beta molecule per two T cells was the capture yield of template switching.

Germline loops: CDR1 LGHNA, CDR2 YNFKEQ. J was trimmed by 2 bases and V by 5 bases; bases with no gene match: 5. The CDR3 runs to 15 residues. Primed by a sample-barcoded 5' primer and a J-beta primer mix, a second PCR proceeded for roughly 6 to 12 cycles. TCRdb used MiXCR to reprocess the 5' RACE reads, holding one entry per CDR3 protein. In the table there are just over 800,000 distinct CDR3 sequences, around 62% of which are singletons. Sample: blood. V is TRBV4-2 and J is TRBJ2-5, with 10 bases that match TRBD2. The clonotype originates from a man aged 30 to 45 in good health. The CDR3: CASSNKAGGQETQYF. The CDR3 nucleotides read TGTGCCAGCAGCAACAAAGCGGGGGGGCAAGAGACCCAGTACTTC.